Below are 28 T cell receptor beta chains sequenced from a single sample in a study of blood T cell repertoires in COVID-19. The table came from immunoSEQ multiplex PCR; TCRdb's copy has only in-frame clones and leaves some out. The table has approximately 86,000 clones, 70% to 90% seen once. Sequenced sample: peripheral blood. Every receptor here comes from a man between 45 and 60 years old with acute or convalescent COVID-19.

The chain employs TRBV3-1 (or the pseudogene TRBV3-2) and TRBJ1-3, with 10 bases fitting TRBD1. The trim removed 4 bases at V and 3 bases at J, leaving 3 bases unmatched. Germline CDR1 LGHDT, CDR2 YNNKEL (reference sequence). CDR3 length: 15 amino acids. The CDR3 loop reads CASSPRDRGGNTIYF. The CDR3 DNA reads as TGTGCCAGCAGCCCCCGGGACAGGGGTGGAAACACCATATATTTT.

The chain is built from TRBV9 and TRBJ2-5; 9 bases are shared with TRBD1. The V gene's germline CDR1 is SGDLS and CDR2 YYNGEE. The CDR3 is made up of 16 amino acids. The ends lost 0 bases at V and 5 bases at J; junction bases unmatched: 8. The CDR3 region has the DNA TGTGCCAGCAGCGTAGAAGGAACAGGGGGCTTTGAGACCCAGTACTTC. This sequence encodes CASSVEGTGGFETQYF.

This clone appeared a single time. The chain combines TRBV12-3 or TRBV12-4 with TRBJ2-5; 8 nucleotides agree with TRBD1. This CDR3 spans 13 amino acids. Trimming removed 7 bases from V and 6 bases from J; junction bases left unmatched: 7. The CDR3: CASNRDRSKTQYF. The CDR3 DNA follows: TGTGCCAGCAATCGGGACAGGTCTAAGACCCAGTACTTC.

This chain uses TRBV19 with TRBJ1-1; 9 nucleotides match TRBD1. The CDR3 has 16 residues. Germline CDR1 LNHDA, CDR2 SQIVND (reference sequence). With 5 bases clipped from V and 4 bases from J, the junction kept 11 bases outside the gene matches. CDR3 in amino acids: CASSPRAGTGPTEAFF. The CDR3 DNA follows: TGTGCCAGTAGTCCTCGCGCCGGGACAGGGCCCACTGAAGCTTTCTTT.

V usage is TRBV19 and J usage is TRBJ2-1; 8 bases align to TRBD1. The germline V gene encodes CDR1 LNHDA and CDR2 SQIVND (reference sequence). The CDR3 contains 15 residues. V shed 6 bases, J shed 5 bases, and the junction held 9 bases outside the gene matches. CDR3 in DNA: TGTGCCAGTAGCCCGGGACAGGCCCCGAACAATGAGCAGTTCTTC. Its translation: CASSPGQAPNNEQFF.

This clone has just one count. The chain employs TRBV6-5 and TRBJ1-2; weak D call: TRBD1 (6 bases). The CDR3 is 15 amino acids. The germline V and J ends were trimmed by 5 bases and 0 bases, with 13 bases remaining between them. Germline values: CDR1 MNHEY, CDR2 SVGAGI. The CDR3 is CASSPTGISNYGYTF. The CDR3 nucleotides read TGTGCCAGCAGTCCTACAGGGATCTCTAACTATGGCTACACCTTC.

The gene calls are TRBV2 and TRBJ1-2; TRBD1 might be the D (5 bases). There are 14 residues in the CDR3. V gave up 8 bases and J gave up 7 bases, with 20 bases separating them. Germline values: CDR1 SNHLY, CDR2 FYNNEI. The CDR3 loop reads CASVEQVVRGGYTF. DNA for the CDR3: TGTGCCAGCGTAGAACAGGTGGTAAGGGGTGGCTACACCTTC. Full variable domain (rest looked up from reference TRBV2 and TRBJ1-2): EPEVTQTPSHQVTQMGQEVILRCVPISNHLYFYWYRQILGQKVEFLVSFYNNEISEKSEIFDDQFSVERPDGSNFTLKIRSTKLEDSAMYFCASVEQVVRGGYTFGSGTRLTVV.

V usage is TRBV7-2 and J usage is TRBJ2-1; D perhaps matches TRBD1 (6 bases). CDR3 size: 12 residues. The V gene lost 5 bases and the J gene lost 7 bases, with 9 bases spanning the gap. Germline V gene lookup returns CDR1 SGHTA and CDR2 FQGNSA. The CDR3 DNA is TGTGCCAGCAGCCGTACAGGGAATGAGCAGTTCTTC. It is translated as CASSRTGNEQFF.

The CDR3 sequence is CATSRVFSGRLTETQYF. In DNA form, the CDR3 reads TGTGCCACCAGCAGAGTATTCAGCGGGAGGCTGACAGAGACCCAGTACTTC. The V and J genes are TRBV15 and TRBJ2-5, with 9 positions matching TRBD2. Trimming at V came to 1 base and at J to 4 bases, leaving 10 bases not matched to a gene. The CDR3 runs 17 residues. Per germline, CDR1 LNHNV and CDR2 YYDKDF (reference sequence).

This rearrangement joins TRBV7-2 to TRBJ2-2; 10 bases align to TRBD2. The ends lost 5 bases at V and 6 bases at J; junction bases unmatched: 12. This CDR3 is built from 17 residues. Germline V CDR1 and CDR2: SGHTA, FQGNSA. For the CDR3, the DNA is TGTGCCAGCAGCGGAGGGAGCGGGAGGGCCATAGCCGGGGAGCTGTTTTTT. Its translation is CASSGGSGRAIAGELFF.

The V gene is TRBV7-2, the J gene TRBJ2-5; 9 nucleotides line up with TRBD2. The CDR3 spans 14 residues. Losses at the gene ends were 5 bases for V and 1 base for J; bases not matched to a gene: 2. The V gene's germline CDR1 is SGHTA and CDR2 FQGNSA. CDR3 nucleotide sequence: TGTGCCAGCAGCCTGACTAGCGGCCAAGAGACCCAGTACTTC. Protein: CASSLTSGQETQYF. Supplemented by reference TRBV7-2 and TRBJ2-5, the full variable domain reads GAGVSQSPSNKVTEKGKDVELRCDPISGHTALYWYRQSLGQGLEFLIYFQGNSAPDKSGLPSDRFSAERTGGSVSTLTIQRTQQEDSAVYLCASSLTSGQETQYFGPGTRLLVL.

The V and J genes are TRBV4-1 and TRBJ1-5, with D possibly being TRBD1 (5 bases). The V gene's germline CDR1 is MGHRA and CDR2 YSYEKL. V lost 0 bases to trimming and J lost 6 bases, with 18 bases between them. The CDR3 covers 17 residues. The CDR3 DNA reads TGCGCCAGCAGCCAAGATGTGGCGGGGACTGGACGTCAGCCCCAGCATTTT. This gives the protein CASSQDVAGTGRQPQHF.

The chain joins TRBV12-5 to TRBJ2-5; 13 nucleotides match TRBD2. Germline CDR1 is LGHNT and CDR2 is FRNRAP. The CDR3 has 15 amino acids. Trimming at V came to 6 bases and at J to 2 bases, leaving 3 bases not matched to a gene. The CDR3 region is CASGTGLAGQETQYF. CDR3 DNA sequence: TGTGCTAGTGGCACGGGACTAGCGGGACAAGAGACCCAGTACTTC.

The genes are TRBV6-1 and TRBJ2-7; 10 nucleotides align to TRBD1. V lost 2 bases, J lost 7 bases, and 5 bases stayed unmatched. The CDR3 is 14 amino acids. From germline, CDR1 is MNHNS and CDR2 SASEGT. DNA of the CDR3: TGTGCCAGCAGTGAAATCTGGACAGGGGGGGAGCAGTACTTC. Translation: CASSEIWTGGEQYF.

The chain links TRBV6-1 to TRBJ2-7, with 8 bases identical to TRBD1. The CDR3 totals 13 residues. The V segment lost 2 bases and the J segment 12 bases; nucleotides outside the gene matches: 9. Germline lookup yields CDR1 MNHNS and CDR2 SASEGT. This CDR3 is CASSENLTGERYF. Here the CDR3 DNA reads TGTGCCAGCAGTGAAAATTTGACAGGGGAAAGGTACTTC.

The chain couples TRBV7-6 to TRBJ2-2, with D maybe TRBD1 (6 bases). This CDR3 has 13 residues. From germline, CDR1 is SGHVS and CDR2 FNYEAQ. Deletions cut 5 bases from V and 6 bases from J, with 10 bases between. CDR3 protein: CASSAQGPGELFF. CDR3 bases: TGTGCCAGCAGCGCCCAGGGGCCCGGGGAGCTGTTTTTT.

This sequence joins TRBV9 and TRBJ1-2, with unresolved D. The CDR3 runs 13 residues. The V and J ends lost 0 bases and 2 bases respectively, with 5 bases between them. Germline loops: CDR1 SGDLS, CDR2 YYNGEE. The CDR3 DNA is TGTGCCAGCAGCGTAGGAGAAAACTATGGCTACACCTTC. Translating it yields CASSVGENYGYTF. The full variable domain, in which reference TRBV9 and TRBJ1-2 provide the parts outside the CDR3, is DSGVTQTPKHLITATGQRVTLRCSPRSGDLSVYWYQQSLDQGLQFLIQYYNGEERAKGNILERFSAQQFPDLHSELNLSSLELGDSALYFCASSVGENYGYTFGSGTRLTVV.

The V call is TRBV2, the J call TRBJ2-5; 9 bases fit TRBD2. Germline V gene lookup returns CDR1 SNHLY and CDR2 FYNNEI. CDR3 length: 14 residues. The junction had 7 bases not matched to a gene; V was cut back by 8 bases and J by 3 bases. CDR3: CASLAGTFKETQYF. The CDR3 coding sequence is TGTGCCAGCCTAGCGGGGACTTTCAAAGAGACCCAGTACTTC.

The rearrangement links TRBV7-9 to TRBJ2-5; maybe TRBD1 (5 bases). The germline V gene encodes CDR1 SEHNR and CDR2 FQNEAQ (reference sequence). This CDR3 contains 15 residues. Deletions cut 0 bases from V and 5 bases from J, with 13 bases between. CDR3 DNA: TGTGCCAGCAGCTTAGCAACCAAGGGGCGGGAGACCCAGTACTTC. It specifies CASSLATKGRETQYF.

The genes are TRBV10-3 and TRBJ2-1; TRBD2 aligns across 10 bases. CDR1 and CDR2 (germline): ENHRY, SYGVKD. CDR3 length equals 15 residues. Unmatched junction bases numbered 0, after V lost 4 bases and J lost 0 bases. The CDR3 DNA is TGTGCCATCAGTGCTAGCGGGAGCTCCTACAATGAGCAGTTCTTC. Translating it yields CAISASGSSYNEQFF.

In DNA, the CDR3 is TGTGCCAGCAGCCGTCTGGGGCAACGGGAGCAGTACTTC. This encodes CASSRLGQREQYF. The chain combines TRBV3-1 (or the pseudogene TRBV3-2) with TRBJ2-7; D is perhaps TRBD1 (5 bases). The CDR3 extends over 13 amino acids. Germline assignment: CDR1 LGHDT and CDR2 YNNKEL (reference sequence). Trimming cost V 4 bases and J 7 bases, with 14 bases left between them.

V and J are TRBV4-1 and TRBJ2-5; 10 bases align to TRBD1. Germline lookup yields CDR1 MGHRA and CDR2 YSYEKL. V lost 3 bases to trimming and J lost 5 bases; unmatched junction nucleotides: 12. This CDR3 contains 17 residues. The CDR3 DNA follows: TGCGCCAGCAGCCAGCCCCTGGGACAGGGGAATTCTGAGACCCAGTACTTC. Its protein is CASSQPLGQGNSETQYF.

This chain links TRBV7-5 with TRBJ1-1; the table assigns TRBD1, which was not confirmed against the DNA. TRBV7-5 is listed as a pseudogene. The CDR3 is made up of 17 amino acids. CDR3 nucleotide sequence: TGTGTCAGAAGCTTAGGGACCCAGGACAGGGCGAACACTGAAGCTTTCTTT. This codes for CVRSLGTQDRANTEAFF.

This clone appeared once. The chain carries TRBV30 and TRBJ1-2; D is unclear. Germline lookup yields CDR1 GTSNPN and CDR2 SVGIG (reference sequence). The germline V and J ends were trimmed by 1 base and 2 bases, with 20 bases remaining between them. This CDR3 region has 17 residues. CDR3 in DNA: TGTGCCTGGAGTGCCCGGGGTATAGTGGGAGGGAACTATGGCTACACCTTC. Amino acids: CAWSARGIVGGNYGYTF.

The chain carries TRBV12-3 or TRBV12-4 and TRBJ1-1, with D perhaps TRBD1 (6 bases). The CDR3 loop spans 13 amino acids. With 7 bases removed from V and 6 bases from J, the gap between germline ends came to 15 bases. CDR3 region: CASKIGTTPEAFF. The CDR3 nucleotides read TGTGCCAGCAAAATCGGGACAACCCCTGAAGCTTTCTTT.

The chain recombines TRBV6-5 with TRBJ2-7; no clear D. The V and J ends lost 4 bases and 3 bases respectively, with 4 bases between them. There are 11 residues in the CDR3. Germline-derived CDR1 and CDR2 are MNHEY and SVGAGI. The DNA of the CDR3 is TGTGCCAGCAGTTCAAACTACGAGCAGTACTTC. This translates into CASSSNYEQYF.

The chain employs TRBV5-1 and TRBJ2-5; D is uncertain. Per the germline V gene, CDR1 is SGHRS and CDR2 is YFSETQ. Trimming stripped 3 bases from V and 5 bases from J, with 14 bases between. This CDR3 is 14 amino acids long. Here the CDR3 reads CASSSQNGLETQYF. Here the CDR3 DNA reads TGCGCCAGCAGCTCCCAAAACGGTTTGGAGACCCAGTACTTC.

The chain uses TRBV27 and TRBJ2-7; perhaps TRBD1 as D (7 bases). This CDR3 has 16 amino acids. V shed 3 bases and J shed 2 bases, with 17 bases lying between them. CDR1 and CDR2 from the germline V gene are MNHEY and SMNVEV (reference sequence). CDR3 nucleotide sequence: TGTGCCAGCAGTTTGAGGCGGGACAGCCAAACCTACGAGCAGTACTTC. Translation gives CASSLRRDSQTYEQYF.